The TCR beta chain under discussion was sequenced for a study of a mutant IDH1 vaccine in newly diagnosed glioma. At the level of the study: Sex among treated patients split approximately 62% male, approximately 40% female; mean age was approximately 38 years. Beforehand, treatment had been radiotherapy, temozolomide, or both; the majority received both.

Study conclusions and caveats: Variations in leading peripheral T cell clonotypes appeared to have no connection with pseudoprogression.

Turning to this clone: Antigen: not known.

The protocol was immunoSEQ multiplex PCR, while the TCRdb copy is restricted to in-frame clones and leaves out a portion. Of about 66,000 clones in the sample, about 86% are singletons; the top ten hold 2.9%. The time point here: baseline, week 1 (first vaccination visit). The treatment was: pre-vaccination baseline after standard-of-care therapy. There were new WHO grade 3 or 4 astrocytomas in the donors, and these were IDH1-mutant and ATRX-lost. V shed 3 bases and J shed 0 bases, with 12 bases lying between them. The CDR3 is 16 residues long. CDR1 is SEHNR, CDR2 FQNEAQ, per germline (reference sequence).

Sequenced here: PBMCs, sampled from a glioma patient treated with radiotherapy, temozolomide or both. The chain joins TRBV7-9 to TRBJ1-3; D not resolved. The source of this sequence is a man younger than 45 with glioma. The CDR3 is CASSLPILSSGNTIYF. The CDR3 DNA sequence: TGTGCCAGCAGCTTGCCGATACTAAGCTCTGGAAACACCATATATTTT.